This T cell receptor beta chain was recorded in a study of cytomegalovirus exposure and HLA in healthy donors. Study-level information: Later analysis reported that the roughly 120 validation repertoires shared the platform of the 650 to 700 first-cohort repertoires. Study-level points and caveats: Researchers catalogued roughly 170 TCR beta chains as cytomegalovirus-associated.

In regard to this clone: The antigen remains unidentified.

Repertoires were generated with immunoSEQ multiplex PCR, while TCRdb's copy carries only in-frame clones and drops some. Counted here are over 150,000 clones, 75% to 90% occurring once; the ten biggest clones make up about 20%. The CDR3 is 15 residues long. Germline V gives CDR1 SGHRS, CDR2 YFSETQ. Deletions cut 0 bases from V and 2 bases from J, with 12 bases between. What was sequenced was PBMCs. This clonotype was obtained from a man between 18 and 35 years old in good health and CMV-seropositive. V usage is TRBV5-1 and J usage is TRBJ2-7, with a possible D match to TRBD1 (6 bases). CDR3 bases: TGCGCCAGCAGCTTGGGGGACACCAGAACCTACGAGCAGTACTTC. This sequence encodes CASSLGDTRTYEQYF.